These 24 T cell receptor beta chains share one sample of origin, sequenced in a study of cytomegalovirus exposure and HLA in healthy donors. The PCR had 60 Vbeta and 13 Jbeta primers. Some clones are missing from TCRdb's copy, which holds only in-frame ones; the method was immunoSEQ multiplex PCR. The table has 110,000 to 150,000 clones, roughly 79% seen once; the top ten hold more than 0.95%. Sequencing input: PBMCs. All receptors derive from a man between 18 and 29 years old in good health and CMV-seronegative.

The rearrangement links TRBV4-3 to TRBJ1-6, with 7 bases fitting TRBD1. The CDR3 totals 15 residues. The germline V gene has CDR1 LGHNA and CDR2 YSLEER. J gave up 5 bases and V 0 bases, and 1 base lay outside the gene matches. CDR3 sequence (DNA): TGCGCCAGCAGCCAAGACGGGACAGATAATTCACCCCTCCACTTT. This gives the protein CASSQDGTDNSPLHF.

J is TRBJ1-2 and V is TRBV5-1; 8 bases fit TRBD1. Trimming took 4 bases from V and 13 from J; bases not matched to a gene: 15. This CDR3 region has 14 residues. Germline CDR1 and CDR2: SGHRS and YFSETQ. The CDR3 sequence: CASSAQGQARTCTF. The DNA for the CDR3 is TGCGCCAGCAGCGCCCAGGGACAGGCCCGGACATGCACCTTC.

The chain couples TRBV7-3 to TRBJ2-1; 16 bases are shared with TRBD2. The length of the CDR3 is 19 residues. Germline V gene lookup returns CDR1 SGHTA and CDR2 FQGTGA. V was clipped by 0 bases and J by 4 bases; unmatched bases: 6. The CDR3 sequence: CASSLTGLAGGIGYNEQFF. CDR3 DNA sequence: TGTGCCAGCAGCTTAACGGGACTAGCGGGGGGGATAGGGTACAATGAGCAGTTCTTC.

The chain uses TRBV13 and TRBJ2-4, with unresolved D. This CDR3 is built from 11 residues. Germline CDR1 and CDR2: PRHDT and FYEKMQ (reference sequence). The V and J ends lost 3 bases and 7 bases respectively, with 4 bases between them. In DNA form, the CDR3 reads TGTGCCAGCAGCTTCCAGAACATTCAGTACTTC. Translation gives CASSFQNIQYF. The whole variable domain, filled in from reference TRBV13 and TRBJ2-4, reads AAGVIQSPRHLIKEKRETATLKCYPIPRHDTVYWYQQGPGQDPQFLISFYEKMQSDKGSIPDRFSAQQFSDYHSELNMSSLELGDSALYFCASSFQNIQYFGAGTRLSVL.

This chain connects TRBV7-2 to TRBJ2-5; D remains unclear. The CDR3 has 13 amino acids. The germline gives CDR1 SGHTA, CDR2 FQGNSA. The CDR3: CVVGRQKQETQYF. The CDR3 DNA is TGTGTTGTGGGCAGGCAGAAACAAGAGACCCAGTACTTC.

This clone occurred a few times. The rearrangement links TRBV4-3 to TRBJ1-1, with D possibly being TRBD1 (5 bases). The CDR3 contains 14 residues. The germline V gene has CDR1 LGHNA and CDR2 YSLEER. Trimming removed 0 bases at V and 11 bases at J, with 16 bases between. CDR3 sequence reads: CASSQDVMGRGAFF. The DNA of the CDR3 is TGCGCCAGCAGCCAAGATGTCATGGGGCGGGGGGCTTTCTTT.

The V gene is TRBV6-5, the J gene TRBJ1-5; D may be TRBD1 (5 bases). Per germline, CDR1 MNHEY and CDR2 SVGAGI. V was clipped by 2 bases and J by 6 bases, with 11 bases between them. The CDR3 has 14 residues. The CDR3 DNA reads as TGTGCCAGCAGTTACGGGGTGGGGGGTCAGCCCCAGCATTTT. Encoded protein: CASSYGVGGQPQHF.

This clone was counted a single time. V is TRBV30 and J is TRBJ1-2; D is perhaps TRBD1 (5 bases). Between the trimmed V and J ends, which lost 3 bases and 4 bases, there was a span of 12 bases. The length of the CDR3 is 13 residues. The germline gives CDR1 GTSNPN, CDR2 SVGIG (reference sequence). Here the CDR3 reads CAWRSQGLYGYTF. The CDR3, as DNA: TGTGCCTGGAGATCGCAGGGCCTCTATGGCTACACCTTC.

The chain links TRBV4-1 to TRBJ1-1; D is possibly TRBD1 (5 bases). The CDR3 runs to 16 residues. Germline V gene data show CDR1 as MGHRA and CDR2 as YSYEKL. Between the trimmed V and J ends, which lost 1 base and 0 bases, there was a span of 12 bases. The CDR3 nucleotides read TGCGCCAGCAGCCAAGCACCAACAGGAGTGAACACTGAAGCTTTCTTT. It is translated as CASSQAPTGVNTEAFF.

This sequence joins TRBV18 and TRBJ2-7; weak D call: TRBD1 (5 bases). The V gene's germline CDR1 is KGHSH and CDR2 LQKENI. The germline V and J ends were trimmed by 3 bases and 6 bases, with 15 bases remaining between them. This CDR3 has 14 amino acids. This CDR3 is CASSPPRQFTEQYF. The CDR3 DNA reads TGTGCCAGCTCACCCCCGAGACAGTTCACCGAGCAGTACTTC.

In the case of this clone: One end of the junction varies from germline; a read error may be responsible. This CDR3 is also generated by other DNA sequences in the sample. The chain links TRBV15 to TRBJ1-2, with 7 bases matching TRBD1. The CDR3 has 14 residues. Germline CDR1 and CDR2: LNHNV and YYDKDF (reference sequence). In DNA, the CDR3 is TGTGCCACCAGTAGAGTAGAGGGGGCGCGTGGCTACACCTTC. Translating gives CATSRVEGARGYTF.

This clone was counted a single time. The chain uses TRBV5-6 and TRBJ1-5, with a possible D match to TRBD1 (6 bases). The CDR3 loop spans 15 amino acids. Trimming removed 0 bases from V and 4 bases from J, with 11 bases in between. Germline CDR1 is SGHDT and CDR2 is YYEEEE. The CDR3, as DNA: TGTGCCAGCAGCTTGGCCCCAGGGGATAATCAGCCCCAGCATTTT. It encodes CASSLAPGDNQPQHF.

This clone appeared once. V is TRBV15 and J is TRBJ2-1; no clear D gene. Trimming stripped 1 base from V and 7 bases from J, with 8 bases between. Germline CDR1 reads LNHNV; CDR2 reads YYDKDF (reference sequence). The CDR3 length is 13 residues. DNA for the CDR3: TGTGCCACCAGCAGAGCCTCCCGGAATGAGCAGTTCTTC. Translation: CATSRASRNEQFF.

This chain uses TRBV6-5 with TRBJ1-1, with 7 bases lining up with TRBD1. J gave up 1 base and V 6 bases, and 5 bases lay outside the gene matches. The CDR3 loop spans 14 amino acids. Germline CDR1 is MNHEY and CDR2 is SVGAGI. The CDR3 loop is CASRRPGGNTEAFF. In DNA form, the CDR3 reads TGTGCCAGCAGACGACCAGGGGGGAACACTGAAGCTTTCTTT.

Concerning this clone: Germline is not matched at one junction end, which may reflect a read error. Additional DNA sequences in this sample encode the identical CDR3. This chain connects TRBV6-1 to TRBJ1-6; 10 bases align to TRBD1. Germline-derived CDR1 and CDR2 are MNHNS and SASEGT. This CDR3 contains 16 residues. CDR3 DNA sequence: TGTGCCAGCAGTGACACGACAGGGGGCTTAAATTCGCCCCTCCACTTT. Its protein product is CASSDTTGGLNSPLHF.

The genes are TRBV27 and TRBJ2-2; maybe TRBD2 (5 bases). The CDR3 has 15 amino acids. Germline-derived CDR1 and CDR2 are MNHEY and SMNVEV (reference sequence). The ends were cut back, 7 bases at V and 0 bases at J, with 12 bases in the middle. For the CDR3, the DNA is TGTGCCAGCATCCCTGGAGGTGCGAACACCGGGGAGCTGTTTTTT. Translated, it gives CASIPGGANTGELFF.

This clone was seen a few times. The chain combines TRBV30 with TRBJ1-1, with D perhaps matching TRBD1 (6 bases). The CDR3 has 10 amino acids. Germline V gene sequence: CDR1 GTSNPN, CDR2 SVGIG (reference sequence). Trimming cost V 5 bases and J 10 bases, with 11 bases left between them. CDR3 in amino acids: CAWVAGVAFF. CDR3 sequence (DNA): TGTGCCTGGGTGGCAGGGGTAGCTTTCTTT.

A single count supports this clone. The gene calls are TRBV18 and TRBJ2-7; D call uncertain. CDR1 KGHSH and CDR2 LQKENI come from the germline V gene. V lost 2 bases to trimming and J lost 6 bases, with 8 bases between them. The CDR3 is made up of 12 amino acids. In DNA form, the CDR3 reads TGTGCCAGCTCACCAAATATCGTCGAGCAGTACTTC. Protein: CASSPNIVEQYF.

The rearrangement links TRBV29-1 to TRBJ2-7; the D is unclear. The CDR3 length is 11 residues. Per the germline V gene, CDR1 is SQVTM and CDR2 is ANQGSEA. V lost 6 bases to trimming and J lost 4 bases, with 10 bases between them. Here the CDR3 DNA reads TGCAGCGTCGTGGGCCTATACGAGCAGTACTTC. Protein: CSVVGLYEQYF.

The J gene is TRBJ2-7, the V gene TRBV7-8; perhaps TRBD2 as D (6 bases). This CDR3 comprises 15 residues. Germline V CDR1 and CDR2: SGHVS, FQNEAQ. V was cut by 5 bases and J by 3 bases, with 17 bases left in between. CDR3 nucleotides: TGTGCCAGCAGCCCACGGGGGTTTGGTGGCTACGAGCAGTACTTC. It specifies CASSPRGFGGYEQYF.

The V and J genes are TRBV2 and TRBJ1-5; D may be TRBD1 (6 bases). The ends were cut back, 7 bases at V and 1 base at J, with 17 bases in the middle. CDR1 is SNHLY and CDR2 is FYNNEI in the germline V gene. The CDR3 runs to 16 residues. The CDR3 is CASTPGPGQSNQPQHF. The CDR3 region has the DNA TGTGCCAGCACACCCGGCCCGGGACAAAGCAATCAGCCCCAGCATTTT.

This chain connects TRBV7-9 to TRBJ1-4, with D possibly matching TRBD1 (6 bases). V was clipped by 5 bases and J by 5 bases, with 6 bases between them. The CDR3 is 12 residues long. The V gene's germline CDR1 is SEHNR and CDR2 FQNEAQ (reference sequence). CDR3 bases: TGTGCCAGCAGCGGGACAAATGAAAAACTGTTTTTT. Translated, it gives CASSGTNEKLFF.

This clone was seen once. The J gene is TRBJ2-2, the V gene TRBV10-3, with 10 bases aligning to TRBD1. Germline V gives CDR1 ENHRY, CDR2 SYGVKD. This CDR3 has 16 amino acids. The junction had 9 bases not matched to a gene; V was cut back by 6 bases and J by 5 bases. CDR3 sequence reads: CAISERPGQGTGELFF. The DNA for the CDR3 is TGTGCCATCAGCGAGAGACCGGGACAGGGGACCGGGGAGCTGTTTTTT.

V usage is TRBV4-3 and J usage is TRBJ2-3, with TRBD2 as a possible D gene (6 bases). This CDR3 is built from 14 residues. V was cut by 0 bases and J by 8 bases, with 12 bases left in between. Looked up from germline, CDR1 is LGHNA and CDR2 is YSLEER. The CDR3 region is CASSQDFGGVTQYF. CDR3 sequence (DNA): TGCGCCAGCAGCCAAGATTTCGGAGGGGTTACGCAGTATTTT.